This T cell receptor beta chain appears in the sequencing data of a study of tumor-infiltrating lymphocytes in primary liver carcinoma. Whole-study context: Samples produced roughly 3.65 to 8 million productive TCRbeta reads, comparable across tissue types.

A constant-region primer primed TCR beta cDNA synthesis from 450 to 550 ng of total RNA. What produced the TCR beta libraries was three nested multiplex PCR rounds using slightly modified ARM-PCR. PCR rounds one and two used TRBV1-TRBV30 forward primers with a C-beta reverse primer for 10 cycles each. TCRdb processed the multiplex PCR reads anew with MiXCR; each CDR3 protein has one entry. The sample holds just over 20,000 distinct CDR3 sequences, roughly 80% seen once. Remarks on this clonotype: Its matching antigen is unknown.

The V and J ends lost 11 bases and 10 bases, in that order; junction bases with no gene match: 8. The CDR3 totals 12 residues. CDR1 SGHNT and CDR2 YENEEA come from the germline V gene. Whole-study results and caveats: Representation across all five tumor regions was limited to only about 8-24% of top clones. It was in tumors, not blood, that the top-250-clone fraction was significantly higher (p = 0.039).

The source material, 20-30 mg of unsorted bulk tissue, was used to co-extract RNA and DNA. All of the tumor samples contained over 75% viable tumor cells. The chain has TRBV11-3 and TRBJ2-1, with 10 bases that match TRBD2. Input material: liver tumor tissue from sampling region 4. Subset: tumor region T4, right-lateral pole. This TCR derives from a woman younger than 45 with primary liver carcinoma and hepatitis B virus infection. In DNA form, the CDR3 reads TGTGCCGGCGCTAGCGGGAGTGGGGAGCAGTTCTTC. Its protein product is CAGASGSGEQFF.